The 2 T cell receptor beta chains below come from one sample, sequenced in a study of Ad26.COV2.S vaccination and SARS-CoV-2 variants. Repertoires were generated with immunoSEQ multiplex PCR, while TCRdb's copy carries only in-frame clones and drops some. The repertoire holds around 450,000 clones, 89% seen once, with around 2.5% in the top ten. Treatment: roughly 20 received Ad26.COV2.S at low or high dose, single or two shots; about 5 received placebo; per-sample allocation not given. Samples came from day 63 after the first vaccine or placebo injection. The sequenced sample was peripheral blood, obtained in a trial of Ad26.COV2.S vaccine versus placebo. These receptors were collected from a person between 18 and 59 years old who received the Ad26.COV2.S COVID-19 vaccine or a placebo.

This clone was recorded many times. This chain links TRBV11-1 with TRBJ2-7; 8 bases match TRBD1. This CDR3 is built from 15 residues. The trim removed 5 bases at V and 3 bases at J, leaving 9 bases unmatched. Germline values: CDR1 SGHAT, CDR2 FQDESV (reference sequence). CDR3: CASSIVGTGNYEQYF. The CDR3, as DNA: TGTGCCAGCAGCATCGTCGGGACAGGAAACTACGAGCAGTACTTC.

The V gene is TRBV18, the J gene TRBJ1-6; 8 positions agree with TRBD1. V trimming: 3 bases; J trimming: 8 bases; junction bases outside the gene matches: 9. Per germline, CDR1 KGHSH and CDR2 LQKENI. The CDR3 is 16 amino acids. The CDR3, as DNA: TGTGCCAGCTCACCTCCAACAGGGGGAACAGATTCACCCCTCCACTTT. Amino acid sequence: CASSPPTGGTDSPLHF.